Presented here are 6 T cell receptor beta chains from one specimen sequenced in a study of graft-versus-host responses after intestinal transplantation (dated by TCRdb to about 2021). Libraries were constructed by the immunoSEQ multiplex PCR assay. The table was pulled from immuneACCESS by TCRdb, which kept in-frame rearrangements only. Such tables lose some clones; where checked, under half of the loss comes from unresolved V genes, and the rest has no known cause. The sample contains around 92,000 clones, 86% of them found a single time. The ten largest clones capture 1.4% of the sample. This material consisted of PBMCs, taken 255 days after intestinal transplant. The receptors derive from a human patient who received an intestinal transplant, so some T cells may come from the graft donor.

CDR3 protein: CASSGGTDYEQYF. In nucleotides, the CDR3 is TGTGCCAGCAGTGGAGGGACAGACTACGAGCAGTACTTC. The chain carries TRBV6-5 and TRBJ2-7; D is possibly TRBD1 (7 bases). V lost 5 bases, J lost 3 bases, and 11 bases lay in between. The germline gives CDR1 MNHEY, CDR2 SVGAGI. The CDR3 runs to 13 residues.

This clone was seen only once. This chain joins TRBV4-2 and TRBJ2-7, with D perhaps TRBD2 (6 bases). The germline gives CDR1 LGHNA, CDR2 YNFKEQ. The CDR3 sequence is 14 residues long. V lost 1 base and J 3 bases, leaving 10 bases between the germline ends. The CDR3 DNA follows: TGTGCCAGCAGCCAAGGGGACTCCCACTACGAGCAGTACTTC. Its protein product is CASSQGDSHYEQYF.

This chain uses TRBV7-3 with TRBJ2-1; D may correspond to TRBD1 or TRBD2 (6 bases each). The germline CDR1 and CDR2 sequences are SGHTA and FQGTGA. This CDR3 spans 15 amino acids. The ends were cut back, 5 bases at V and 3 bases at J, with 14 bases in the middle. The CDR3 loop reads CASSPRGGIYNEQFF. The DNA of the CDR3 is TGTGCCAGCAGCCCCCGAGGGGGGATCTACAATGAGCAGTTCTTC.

The gene calls are TRBV13 and TRBJ2-5; D is uncertain. In germline, CDR1 is PRHDT, CDR2 FYEKMQ (reference sequence). This CDR3 region has 16 residues. Trimming stripped 0 bases from V and 1 base from J, with 12 bases between. CDR3 in amino acids: CASSLGRTQTQETQYF. For the CDR3, the DNA is TGTGCCAGCAGCTTAGGGCGGACCCAGACCCAAGAGACCCAGTACTTC.

This chain uses TRBV4-1 with TRBJ2-3, with 8 bases lining up with TRBD1. The CDR3 sequence is 17 residues long. Germline V gene lookup returns CDR1 MGHRA and CDR2 YSYEKL. After removal of 3 bases from V and 3 bases from J, the junction contained 11 bases not matched to a gene. The CDR3 DNA reads as TGCGCCAGCAGCCACCGTGGGGGACAGGATTTAACAGATACGCAGTATTTT. This codes for CASSHRGGQDLTDTQYF.

This chain links TRBV18 with TRBJ1-4; no firm D call. The germline gives CDR1 KGHSH, CDR2 LQKENI. Trimming took off 2 bases at V and 8 bases at J, with 15 bases between the two ends. This CDR3 comprises 15 residues. This CDR3 is CASSPNGRSREKLFF. In nucleotides, the CDR3 is TGTGCCAGCTCACCAAATGGGCGTTCACGGGAAAAACTGTTTTTT.